Listed below are T cell receptor beta chains from one sample, sequenced in a study of blood T cells in healthy people across ages. TCRdb processed the 5' RACE reads anew with MiXCR; each CDR3 protein has one entry. The sample records about 930,000 distinct CDR3 sequences, 25% to 35% being singletons. This same sample was also part of a study on T cells of mothers and their children.

Sequenced input: blood. The receptors were sampled from a woman in her forties in good health. Both conserved end residues are part of each CDR3. A D gene is named only where the DNA matches it firmly. A row's size may be missing; if present it is once, few, many or a size class.

TRBV20-1	-	TRBJ1-6	once	TGCAGTGCTAGGCAGAGCCCCTATAATTCACCCCTCCACTTT	CSARQSPYNSPLHF
TRBV12-3/TRBV12-4	-	TRBJ2-7	many	TGTGCCAGCAGTTTTCGTGTGACTAGCTCCTACGAGCAGTACTTC	CASSFRVTSSYEQYF
TRBV6-4	TRBD2	TRBJ2-4	-	TGTGTCAGCAGTGACGGGGGGGCTAGCACAGATACGCGGTACTTC	CVSSDGGASTDTRYF
TRBV6-5	-	TRBJ2-7	many	TGTGCCAGCAGTCAGGCTCCGACAGGCAGCTACGAGCAGTACTTC	CASSQAPTGSYEQYF
TRBV5-1	-	TRBJ2-1	-	TGCGCCAGCAGCTTGGCCCAGCCCGCCTACAATGAGCAGTTCTTC	CASSLAQPAYNEQFF
TRBV27	-	TRBJ2-7	few	TGTGCCAGCAGTCCGCCGGCCAAACTCTACGAGCAGTACTTC	CASSPPAKLYEQYF
TRBV15	-	TRBJ2-3	many	TGTGCCACAAAAACCCCGGACGGAGATACGCAGTATTTT	CATKTPDGDTQYF
TRBV15	-	TRBJ1-2	few	TGTGCCACCAGCAGAGGAAACAGGCCGAACTATGGCTACACCTTC	CATSRGNRPNYGYTF
TRBV4-2	-	TRBJ2-7	many	TGTGCCAGCAGCCAAGGGATGCCCCCTTACGAGCAGTACTTC	CASSQGMPPYEQYF
TRBV29-1	-	TRBJ1-1	few	TGCAGCGTTGATGGACGGACGGGGACTGAAGCTTTCTTT	CSVDGRTGTEAFF
TRBV25-1	-	TRBJ2-5	few	TGTGCCAGCAGTGAACAGGGTGGGAGGCTTGGGACCCAGTACTTC	CASSEQGGRLGTQYF
TRBV6-5	TRBD2	TRBJ2-4	few	TGTGCCAGCAGGGGAGGGCTGGACAAAAACATTCAGTACTTC	CASRGGLDKNIQYF
TRBV12-3/TRBV12-4	-	TRBJ2-7	once	TGTGCCAGCAGTCCGAGGAGGGAAAGGGAGCAGTACTTC	CASSPRREREQYF
TRBV30	-	TRBJ1-1	-	TGTACCCGGAGTAATGGAAACTCAGGCAGGCAGAACACTGAAGCTTTCTTT	CTRSNGNSGRQNTEAFF